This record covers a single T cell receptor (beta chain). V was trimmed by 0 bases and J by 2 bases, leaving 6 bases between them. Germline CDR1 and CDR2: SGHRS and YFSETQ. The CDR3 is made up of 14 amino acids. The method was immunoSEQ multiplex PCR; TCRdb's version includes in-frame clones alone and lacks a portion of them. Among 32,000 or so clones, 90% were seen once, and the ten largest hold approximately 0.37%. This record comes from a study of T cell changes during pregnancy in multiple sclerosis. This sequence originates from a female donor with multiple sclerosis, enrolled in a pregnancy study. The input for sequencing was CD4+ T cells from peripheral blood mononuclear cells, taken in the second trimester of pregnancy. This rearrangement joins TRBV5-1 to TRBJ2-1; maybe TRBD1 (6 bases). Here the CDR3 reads CASSLGDTYNEQFF. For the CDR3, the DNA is TGCGCCAGCAGCTTGGGGGACACCTACAATGAGCAGTTCTTC.